The rows below give T cell receptor beta chains drawn from one sample of a study of T cells in Graves' hyperthyroidism and ophthalmopathy. TCRdb itself ran the multiplex PCR reads through MiXCR, one entry per CDR3 protein. The sample records about 560,000 distinct CDR3 sequences, 46% being singletons. Sequencing input: peripheral blood or thyroid tissue (not recorded which). The receptors stem from a woman between 18 and 29 years old with Graves' hyperthyroidism. Both conserved end residues are part of each CDR3. The order of the fields is CDR3 protein, CDR3 DNA, J gene, V gene, D gene, clone size. The D gene is left open where the match is weak. Size is stated for part of the rows, as once, few or many counts, or as a class when the clone is expanded.

CASSRTDANTEAFF	TGTGCCAGCAGTCGTACTGATGCGAACACTGAAGCTTTCTTT	TRBJ1-1	TRBV6-5	NA	NA
CASSTTNMNTEAFF	TGTGCCAGCAGTACAACCAACATGAACACTGAAGCTTTCTTT	TRBJ1-1	TRBV25-1	NA	once
CASSRGPIGEKLFF	TGTGCCAGCAGCCGGGGACCAATCGGGGAAAAACTGTTTTTT	TRBJ1-4	TRBV7-4	NA	NA
CASRDSNEKLFF	TGTGCCAGCAGGGATTCAAATGAAAAACTGTTTTTT	TRBJ1-4	TRBV2	NA	NA
CASSRLGLAREQYF	TGTGCCAGCAGTAGACTGGGACTAGCGCGCGAGCAGTACTTC	TRBJ2-7	TRBV6-5	TRBD2	NA
CASSRGTGRNEKLFF	TGTGCCAGCAGCCGTGGGACAGGGCGAAATGAAAAACTGTTTTTT	TRBJ1-4	TRBV2	TRBD1	few
CSVEGVGIITDTQYF	TGCAGCGTTGAGGGGGTTGGGATTATCACAGATACGCAGTATTTT	TRBJ2-3	TRBV29-1	NA	NA
CASSMTGGDDTEAFF	TGTGCCAGCAGCATGACAGGGGGAGATGACACTGAAGCTTTCTTT	TRBJ1-1	TRBV7-2	TRBD1	NA
CASSQGSRGDYGYTF	TGTGCCAGCAGCCAAGGATCCCGGGGTGACTATGGCTACACCTTC	TRBJ1-2	TRBV7-2	NA	NA
CASSQEARGAEAFF	TGTGCCAGCAGCCAAGAGGCGAGGGGGGCTGAAGCTTTCTTT	TRBJ1-1	TRBV5-6	NA	few
CAITLAGEADTQYF	TGTGCCATCACCCTAGCGGGAGAGGCAGATACGCAGTATTTT	TRBJ2-3	TRBV10-3	TRBD2	NA
CASSLSGANYGYTF	TGTGCCAGCAGTTTGAGCGGAGCTAACTATGGCTACACCTTC	TRBJ1-2	TRBV12-3/TRBV12-4	NA	many
CASSELPGTNTGELFF	TGTGCCAGCAGTGAATTGCCGGGAACGAACACCGGGGAGCTGTTTTTT	TRBJ2-2	TRBV2	NA	NA
CATSRVGGYHTEAF	TGTGCCACCAGCAGAGTAGGCGGATACCACACTGAAGCTTTC	TRBJ2-6	TRBV15	NA	few
CSASWGRETQYF	TGCAGTGCTAGTTGGGGGCGGGAGACCCAGTACTTC	TRBJ2-5	TRBV20-1	NA	many
CASRTGTMLDQPQHF	TGTGCCAGCAGAACCGGGACAATGCTGGATCAGCCCCAGCATTTT	TRBJ1-5	TRBV2	NA	NA
CASSRPLQETQYF	TGTGCCAGCAGCCGACCTCTCCAAGAGACCCAGTACTTC	TRBJ2-5	TRBV7-9	NA	many
CASLYSDTLAFF	TGTGCCAGCCTGTATAGTGATACGCTGGCTTTCTTT	TRBJ1-1	TRBV2	NA	NA
CASSDPITGDHEQYF	TGTGCCAGCAGTGATCCCATCACGGGAGACCACGAGCAGTACTTC	TRBJ2-7	TRBV25-1	NA	NA
CASSSQPEETQYF	TGCGCCAGCAGCTCACAACCGGAAGAGACCCAGTACTTC	TRBJ2-5	TRBV5-1	NA	NA
CASSFSGTGDLSYGYTF	TGCGCCAGCAGCTTCTCCGGGACAGGGGACCTTTCCTATGGCTACACCTTC	TRBJ1-2	TRBV7-9	TRBD1	NA
CSALGFHRGQPQHF	TGCAGTGCTCTCGGGTTTCACAGGGGCCAGCCCCAGCATTTT	TRBJ1-5	TRBV20-1	TRBD1	NA
CASSDRAGTGRGETQYF	TGCGCCAGCAGTGATCGGGCCGGGACAGGGCGAGGGGAGACCCAGTACTTC	TRBJ2-5	TRBV10-1	TRBD1	NA
CASGLVPSNQPQHF	TGTGCTAGTGGTTTGGTACCGAGCAATCAGCCCCAGCATTTT	TRBJ1-5	TRBV12-5	NA	few
CASNGQGSNQPQHF	TGTGCCAGCAACGGACAGGGGAGCAATCAGCCCCAGCATTTT	TRBJ1-5	TRBV2	TRBD1	many
CASSFPGTVNSPLHF	TGTGCCAGCAGCTTTCCCGGGACAGTCAATTCACCCCTCCACTTT	TRBJ1-6	TRBV9	TRBD1	once
CASSYPTSRNTGELFF	TGTGCCAGCAGTTACCCGACTAGCAGGAACACCGGGGAGCTGTTTTTT	TRBJ2-2	TRBV25-1	TRBD2	NA
CSVAREGSEKLFF	TGCAGCGTTGCGCGAGAGGGATCTGAAAAACTGTTTTTT	TRBJ1-4	TRBV29-1	NA	NA
CASSYSYGFGSPLHF	TGTGCCAGCAGTTACTCGTATGGATTCGGTTCACCCCTCCACTTT	TRBJ1-6	TRBV10-3	NA	NA
CASGLGPGKLWNTIYF	TGTGCCAGCGGCTTGGGCCCGGGTAAACTCTGGAACACCATATATTTT	TRBJ1-3	TRBV7-6	NA	NA
CSVVPIGGTGNTIYF	TGCAGCGTTGTCCCAATTGGGGGGACCGGAAACACCATATATTTT	TRBJ1-3	TRBV29-1	NA	many
CASSELAGGPGETQYF	TGTGCCAGCAGCGAGCTAGCGGGAGGGCCCGGGGAGACCCAGTACTTC	TRBJ2-5	TRBV7-9	TRBD2	NA
CATSGPTANGYTF	TGTGCCACCAGTGGTCCGACGGCAAATGGCTACACCTTC	TRBJ1-2	TRBV24-1	NA	many
CASSLGDSVAFF	TGTGCCAGCAGCTTAGGGGACAGTGTGGCTTTCTTT	TRBJ1-1	TRBV7-6	TRBD1	NA
CASSQDRAGDGELFF	TGTGCCAGCAGCCAAGATCGTGCGGGAGACGGGGAGCTGTTTTTT	TRBJ2-2	TRBV3-1	TRBD2	NA
CASSVSATSYEQYF	TGTGCCAGCAGCGTATCGGCTACCTCCTACGAGCAGTACTTC	TRBJ2-7	TRBV9	NA	NA
CAISESGTGEAFF	TGTGCCATCAGTGAGTCGGGGACAGGTGAAGCTTTCTTT	TRBJ1-1	TRBV10-3	TRBD1	many
CAISDADRTYEQYF	TGTGCCATCAGTGATGCGGACAGGACTTACGAGCAGTACTTC	TRBJ2-7	TRBV10-3	TRBD1	many
CASSSGQGNGYTF	TGTGCCAGCAGCTCCGGACAGGGGAATGGCTACACCTTC	TRBJ1-2	TRBV7-9	TRBD1	NA
CASTKGGSNTEAFF	TGTGCCAGCACCAAGGGGGGTTCGAACACTGAAGCTTTCTTT	TRBJ1-1	TRBV7-2	NA	few
CASSLSRAVGQPQHF	TGTGCCAGCAGCCTCAGTCGCGCGGTCGGCCAGCCCCAGCATTTT	TRBJ1-5	TRBV7-8	NA	few
CASSEGASGSSTYEQYF	TGTGCCAGCAGTGAAGGGGCTAGCGGGAGTTCAACCTACGAGCAGTACTTC	TRBJ2-7	TRBV25-1	TRBD2	NA
CAIGGGGSNEKLFF	TGTGCCATCGGAGGAGGGGGGTCTAATGAAAAACTGTTTTTT	TRBJ1-4	TRBV10-3	NA	NA
CASSLGLGSNQPQHF	TGTGCCAGCAGCTTAGGATTGGGGAGCAATCAGCCCCAGCATTTT	TRBJ1-5	TRBV7-2	NA	NA
CASSSLQGEETQYF	TGTGCCAGCAGCTCCCTACAGGGGGAAGAGACCCAGTACTTC	TRBJ2-5	TRBV5-8	TRBD1	NA
CGGRDGYTF	TGCGGCGGCAGGGACGGCTACACCTTC	TRBJ1-2	TRBV29-1	NA	NA
CSVVATTPTQYF	TGCAGCGTTGTTGCCACTACCCCGACCCAGTACTTC	TRBJ2-5	TRBV29-1	NA	NA
CARKGAQNSPLHF	TGTGCCAGGAAGGGGGCTCAGAATTCACCCCTCCACTTT	TRBJ1-6	TRBV25-1	TRBD1	few
CASTTGGSMNTEAFF	TGTGCCAGCACCACGGGAGGTTCCATGAACACTGAAGCTTTCTTT	TRBJ1-1	TRBV10-3	NA	NA
CATSRGEGSTEAFF	TGTGCCACCAGCAGAGGAGAGGGGAGCACTGAAGCTTTCTTT	TRBJ1-1	TRBV15	NA	many
CATSDFAGDTGELFF	TGTGCCACCAGTGATTTCGCCGGGGACACCGGGGAGCTGTTTTTT	TRBJ2-2	TRBV24-1	NA	many
CASSLIGQGYTF	TGTGCCAGCAGCTTAATCGGACAGGGCTACACCTTC	TRBJ1-2	TRBV7-8	NA	many